Below are 23 T cell receptor beta chains sequenced from a single sample in a study of identifying expanded T cells in peripheral blood. Clones were read by immunoSEQ multiplex PCR, and TCRdb kept only the in-frame ones, dropping some. This sample has around 100,000 clones, with around nine tenths found just once. The sample taken for sequencing was blood. These TCRs come from a person aged 18 to 69 in good health.

The count of this clone is one. The chain has TRBV6-5 and TRBJ1-1, with D uncertain. The CDR3 has 16 amino acids. CDR1 and CDR2 (germline): MNHEY, SVGAGI. The V and J ends lost 2 bases and 2 bases respectively, with 15 bases between them. CDR3 region: CASSYGFLGLNTEAFF. As DNA, the CDR3 is TGTGCCAGCAGTTACGGGTTCTTGGGCCTCAACACTGAAGCTTTCTTT.

The chain has TRBV4-2 and TRBJ2-4, with a weak D call TRBD1 (7 bases). V lost 3 bases to trimming and J lost 8 bases, with 8 bases between them. CDR1 LGHNA and CDR2 YNFKEQ come from the germline V gene. The CDR3 loop spans 12 amino acids. CDR3 in amino acids: CASSHRGDIQYF. CDR3 DNA sequence: TGTGCCAGCAGCCACAGGGGGGACATTCAGTACTTC.

The gene calls are TRBV6-5 and TRBJ1-6; TRBD1 might be the D (5 bases). Germline assignment: CDR1 MNHEY and CDR2 SVGAGI. Trimming shortened V by 3 bases and J by 9 bases, and 18 bases separated the two germline ends. The CDR3 has 16 residues. For the CDR3, the DNA is TGTGCCAGCAGTTATGGGTGGAGAACAGGAGGTTCACCCCTCCACTTT. As protein: CASSYGWRTGGSPLHF.

This clone appeared a few times. The rearrangement links TRBV18 to TRBJ1-5, with D unclear. The germline gives CDR1 KGHSH, CDR2 LQKENI. V lost 7 bases to trimming and J lost 3 bases, with 10 bases between them. The length of the CDR3 is 13 residues. CDR3 sequence reads: CASCGNNNQPQHF. The CDR3 coding sequence is TGTGCCAGCTGCGGGAATAACAATCAGCCCCAGCATTTT.

The CDR3 sequence: CASSFVPDPNTEAFF. The CDR3 DNA follows: TGTGCCAGCAGCTTTGTCCCCGACCCCAACACTGAAGCTTTCTTT. The chain uses TRBV5-5 and TRBJ1-1; the D is unclear. Germline values: CDR1 SGHKS, CDR2 YYEKEE (reference sequence). The CDR3 consists of 15 residues. The ends were cut back, 2 bases at V and 2 bases at J, with 13 bases in the middle. Complete variable domain (other parts from reference TRBV5-5 and TRBJ1-1): DAGVTQSPTHLIKTRGQQVTLRCSPISGHKSVSWYQQVLGQGPQFIFQYYEKEERGRGNFPDRFSARQFPNYSSELNVNALLLGDSALYLCASSFVPDPNTEAFFGQGTRLTVV.

This chain's CDR3 is CASSYSEAEPEAFF. CDR3 nucleotide sequence: TGTGCCAGCAGTTACTCGGAGGCCGAGCCGGAAGCTTTCTTT. This chain uses TRBV6-6 with TRBJ1-1; no clear D. Germline V CDR1 and CDR2: MNHNY, SVGAGI (reference sequence). Trimming cost V 0 bases and J 8 bases, with 13 bases left between them. The CDR3 is made up of 14 amino acids.

This chain uses TRBV7-6 with TRBJ2-7; D may be TRBD2 (5 bases). Trimming took 5 bases from V and 3 from J, leaving 14 bases between them. Germline assignment: CDR1 SGHVS and CDR2 FNYEAQ. This CDR3 region has 14 residues. The CDR3 reads CASSRPGNNYEQYF. The DNA of the CDR3 is TGTGCCAGCAGCCGACCGGGAAACAACTACGAGCAGTACTTC.

The chain employs TRBV7-9 and TRBJ2-3; D possibly corresponds to TRBD1 (7 bases). The ends were cut back, 4 bases at V and 5 bases at J, with 13 bases in the middle. CDR1 and CDR2 from the germline V gene are SEHNR and FQNEAQ (reference sequence). This CDR3 is built from 14 residues. The CDR3 reads CASSSRGAGDTQYF. In DNA, the CDR3 is TGTGCCAGCAGCTCCAGGGGGGCGGGAGATACGCAGTATTTT.

J is TRBJ1-1 and V is TRBV5-1; D call uncertain. Germline CDR1 SGHRS, CDR2 YFSETQ. V was pared by 0 bases and J by 1 base, with 10 bases between. CDR3 length: 15 residues. The CDR3 here is CASSLDPSGNTEAFF. The CDR3 DNA sequence: TGCGCCAGCAGCTTGGACCCATCAGGGAACACTGAAGCTTTCTTT.

This clone appeared a single time. The genes are TRBV7-2 and TRBJ1-2, with TRBD1 matching 9 bases. The junction had 9 bases not matched to a gene; V was cut back by 1 base and J by 6 bases. CDR3 size: 16 residues. Per germline, CDR1 SGHTA and CDR2 FQGNSA. The CDR3 loop reads CASSLVGTGLRDGYTF. In DNA, the CDR3 is TGTGCCAGCAGCTTAGTCGGGACAGGGTTACGGGATGGCTACACCTTC.

This chain uses TRBV4-3 with TRBJ2-5, with TRBD2 identical over 8 bases. J lost 2 bases, V lost 4 bases, and 9 bases had no gene match. Per the germline V gene, CDR1 is LGHNA and CDR2 is YSLEER. The CDR3 totals 16 residues. The CDR3 loop reads CASSRGLAVGQETQYF. For the CDR3, the DNA is TGCGCCAGCAGCCGCGGACTAGCAGTGGGACAAGAGACCCAGTACTTC.

CDR3 DNA: TGTGCCAGCAGCTCCTCCTCCTCAGGGGTCGATACGCAGTATTTT. This translates into CASSSSSSGVDTQYF. The chain employs TRBV9 and TRBJ2-3; D perhaps matches TRBD1 (6 bases). The V gene lost 4 bases and the J gene lost 6 bases, with 18 bases spanning the gap. The CDR3 loop spans 15 amino acids. CDR1 and CDR2 from the germline V gene are SGDLS and YYNGEE.

This chain connects TRBV2 to TRBJ1-2; no definite D call. The CDR3 is 14 amino acids. Germline lookup yields CDR1 SNHLY and CDR2 FYNNEI. The ends were cut back, 1 base at V and 4 bases at J, with 10 bases in the middle. In DNA form, the CDR3 reads TGTGCCAGCAGTGAAGTCCCAGCGGTCTATGGCTACACCTTC. Translation: CASSEVPAVYGYTF.

This clone came up a few times. V usage is TRBV4-2 and J usage is TRBJ1-1; D is perhaps TRBD1 (6 bases). The CDR3 runs 12 residues. V was pared by 4 bases and J by 4 bases, with 7 bases between. Germline CDR1 and CDR2: LGHNA and YNFKEQ. Written as DNA, the CDR3 is TGTGCCAGCAGCCCACAGGGCACTGAAGCTTTCTTT. Translated, it gives CASSPQGTEAFF.

The V gene is TRBV7-8, the J gene TRBJ2-2; no reliable D call. V lost 5 bases, J lost 0 bases, and 13 bases lay in between. CDR1 and CDR2 from the germline V gene are SGHVS and FQNEAQ. The CDR3 totals 16 residues. The DNA of the CDR3 is TGTGCCAGCAGCGGAAAGATCCAACCGAACACCGGGGAGCTGTTTTTT. This encodes CASSGKIQPNTGELFF.

The chain carries TRBV11-2 and TRBJ2-7; the match to TRBD2 covers 8 bases. V gave up 4 bases and J gave up 5 bases; unmatched junction bases: 7. The CDR3 contains 14 residues. Germline V gene lookup returns CDR1 SGHAT and CDR2 FQNNGV. CDR3 protein: CASSSTGTSNEQYF. CDR3 nucleotides: TGTGCCAGCAGCTCGACCGGGACTAGTAACGAGCAGTACTTC.

J is TRBJ2-7 and V is TRBV28; 10 bases are a match to TRBD1. The CDR3 totals 13 residues. Germline V gene data show CDR1 as MDHEN and CDR2 as SYDVKM. V lost 6 bases to trimming and J lost 6 bases; unmatched junction nucleotides: 5. In nucleotides, the CDR3 is TGTGCCAGCAGCCGAAGGACAGGGGGCGAGCAGTACTTC. Protein product: CASSRRTGGEQYF.

The chain employs TRBV18 and TRBJ1-6; D uncertain. There are 15 residues in the CDR3. V was shortened by 0 bases and J by 7 bases, with 10 bases between the two germline ends. Germline CDR1 is KGHSH and CDR2 is LQKENI. The CDR3 DNA reads TGTGCCAGCTCACCACCAGCGGGCCGGAATTCACCCCTCCACTTT. Translated, it gives CASSPPAGRNSPLHF.

This chain links TRBV7-8 with TRBJ2-5; 13 bases map to TRBD2. V shed 4 bases and J 1 base; nucleotides not matched to a gene: 6. Germline CDR1 is SGHVS and CDR2 is FQNEAQ. The CDR3 sequence is 17 residues long. CDR3 sequence (DNA): TGTGCCAGCAGCTCACCCGGGACTAGCGGGGCCCAAGAGACCCAGTACTTC. Residues: CASSSPGTSGAQETQYF.

The genes are TRBV30 and TRBJ2-1; D gene unclear. V dropped 5 bases and J dropped 5 bases, with 16 bases sitting between them. Germline V CDR1 and CDR2: GTSNPN, SVGIG (reference sequence). The CDR3 has 14 residues. The CDR3 protein is CAWAPFIGDNEQFF. CDR3 bases: TGTGCCTGGGCCCCTTTCATAGGCGACAATGAGCAGTTCTTC.

J is TRBJ1-2 and V is TRBV9; no definite D call. The CDR3 runs to 15 residues. V was pared by 5 bases and J by 8 bases, with 22 bases between. Germline CDR1 and CDR2: SGDLS and YYNGEE. The CDR3 region has the DNA TGTGCCAGCAGTGCGTACCCAGGCTCGGTTAACGGCTACACCTTC. It encodes CASSAYPGSVNGYTF. Full variable domain (outside the CDR3, taken from reference TRBV9 and TRBJ1-2): DSGVTQTPKHLITATGQRVTLRCSPRSGDLSVYWYQQSLDQGLQFLIQYYNGEERAKGNILERFSAQQFPDLHSELNLSSLELGDSALYFCASSAYPGSVNGYTFGSGTRLTVV.

The V call is TRBV28, the J call TRBJ2-5, with TRBD2 identical over 9 bases. There are 13 residues in the CDR3. In germline, CDR1 is MDHEN, CDR2 SYDVKM. Unmatched junction bases numbered 5, after V lost 8 bases and J lost 4 bases. As DNA, the CDR3 is TGTGCCAGCCTGGGCGGGGGGGCAGAGACCCAGTACTTC. Protein: CASLGGGAETQYF.

The gene calls are TRBV29-1 and TRBJ2-7; either TRBD1 or TRBD2 may supply D (5 bases each). Germline V lookup: CDR1 SQVTM, CDR2 ANQGSEA. Trimming left V 7 bases short and J 0 bases short, with 10 bases between. The CDR3 extends over 12 amino acids. The CDR3 spells CSAGTYSYEQYF. The CDR3 nucleotides read TGCAGCGCCGGGACCTACTCCTACGAGCAGTACTTC.